This T cell receptor (beta chain) was sequenced during a study of blood T cells in healthy people across ages. Study outcomes and limitations: It was held that the diversity estimates obtained from one million T cells were underestimates.

CDR3 size: 15 residues. V lost 1 base and J lost 8, with 16 bases in between. Germline V gene data show CDR1 as LGHDT and CDR2 as YNNKEL (reference sequence). Concerning this clonotype: The antigen remains undetermined.

A second roughly 6 to 12 cycle PCR used barcoded and J-beta primers. Each of the cDNA molecules was tagged by a template-switch adaptor with 12 random nucleotides. MiXCR, run by TCRdb on the 5' RACE reads, gives a single entry per CDR3 protein. The sample yields 720,000 or so distinct CDR3 sequences, roughly 43% seen once. Sequencing was done on a sample of blood. The receptor was isolated from a man older than 75 in good health. The genes are TRBV3-1 and TRBJ2-3, with D possibly being TRBD2 (5 bases). CDR3 residues: CASSQANSVSITQYF. As DNA, the CDR3 is TGTGCCAGCAGCCAAGCAAATAGCGTCTCTATTACGCAGTATTTT.